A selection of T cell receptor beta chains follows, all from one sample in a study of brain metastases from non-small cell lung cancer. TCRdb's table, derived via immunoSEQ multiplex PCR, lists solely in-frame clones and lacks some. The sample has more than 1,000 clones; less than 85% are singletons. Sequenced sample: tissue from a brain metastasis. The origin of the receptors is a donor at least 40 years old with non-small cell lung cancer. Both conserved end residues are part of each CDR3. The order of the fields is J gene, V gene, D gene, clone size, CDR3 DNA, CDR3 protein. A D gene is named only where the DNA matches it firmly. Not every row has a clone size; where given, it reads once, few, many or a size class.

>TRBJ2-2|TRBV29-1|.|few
TGCAGCGTTGAAGGGCTAGACACCGGGGAGCTGTTTTTT
CSVEGLDTGELFF
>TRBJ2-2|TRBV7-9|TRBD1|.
TGTGCCAGCAGACCTGGACAGGGGAACACCGGGGAGCTGTTTTTT
CASRPGQGNTGELFF
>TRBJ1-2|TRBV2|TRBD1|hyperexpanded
TGTGCCAGCAGTGAAGCGAAACAGGGGGAAGTCTATGGCTACACCTTC
CASSEAKQGEVYGYTF
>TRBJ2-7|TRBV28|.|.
TGTGCCAGCGTAAACTCGAACCAGTACGAGCAGTACTTC
CASVNSNQYEQYF
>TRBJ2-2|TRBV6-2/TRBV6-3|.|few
TGTGCCAGCAGTCCCTACTACGCGAGAGCCACCGGGGAGCTGTTTTTT
CASSPYYARATGELFF
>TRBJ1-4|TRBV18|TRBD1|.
TGTGCCAGCTCACCTTCGACAGGGTGGGGCTCTAATGAAAAACTGTTTTTT
CASSPSTGWGSNEKLFF
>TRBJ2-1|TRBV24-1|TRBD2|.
TGTGCCACCAGTGGTGGGCTAGCGGGGGTCTCCTACAATGAGCAGTTCTTC
CATSGGLAGVSYNEQFF
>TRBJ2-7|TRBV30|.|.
TGTGCCTGGTCGGTGCCAGGGGATCGGTACGAGCAGTACTTC
CAWSVPGDRYEQYF
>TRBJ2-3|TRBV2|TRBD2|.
TGTGCCAGCAGTGTAACTAGCGGGCCATTACCCCAGTATTTT
CASSVTSGPLPQYF
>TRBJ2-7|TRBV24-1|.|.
TGTACCTCGGCATACGAGCAGTACTTC
CTSAYEQYF
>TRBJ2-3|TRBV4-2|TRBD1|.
TGTGCCAGCAGCCAAGGGGACAGGGGTAACACAGATACGCAGTATTTT
CASSQGDRGNTDTQYF
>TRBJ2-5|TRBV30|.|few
TGTGCCTGGAGTAACTACCAAGAGACCCAGTACTTC
CAWSNYQETQYF
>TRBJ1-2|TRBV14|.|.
TGTGCCAGCAGCCCAAGATGGGGGGATGGTTACACCTTC
CASSPRWGDGYTF
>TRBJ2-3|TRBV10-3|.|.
TGTGCCATCAATCAACAGGGACGGGGCACAGATACGCAGTATTTT
CAINQQGRGTDTQYF
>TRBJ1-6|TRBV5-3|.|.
TGTGCCAGAAGCTTGGTGCGCGCGACGGGAAATCCACCCCTCCACTTT
CARSLVRATGNPPLHF
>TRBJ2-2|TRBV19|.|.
TGTGCCAGTAGTATAGAACGGCGGCGGGGGCTGTTTTTT
CASSIERRRGLFF
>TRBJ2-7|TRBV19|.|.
TGTGCCAGTAGTACCCCGGGACTCTATTACGAGCAGTACTTC
CASSTPGLYYEQYF
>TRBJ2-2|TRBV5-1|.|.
TGCGCCAGCAGCTTGATTGGGGGTGGAACCGGGGAGCTGTTTTTT
CASSLIGGGTGELFF
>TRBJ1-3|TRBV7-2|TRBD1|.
TGTGCCAGCAGCTCGGATACAGGGGCTGGAAACACCATATATTTT
CASSSDTGAGNTIYF
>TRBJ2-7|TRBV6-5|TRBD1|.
TGTGCCAGCAGTCCCGGGACAGCCTTCTCCGAGCAGTACTTC
CASSPGTAFSEQYF